Included here is one T cell receptor (beta chain) sequence, with context. Its matching antigen is unknown. TCRdb re-analysed the reads in MiXCR, keeping a single row per CDR3 protein. Of hundreds of thousands of distinct CDR3 sequences in the sample, 30% to 40% were seen once. This sample is drawn from a study of T cell repertoires in cytomegalovirus infection. The sequence came from a human donor in good health (CMV status not recorded). Some clones in this sample may be carry-over from other donors' samples. Sequencing was performed on cultured PBMCs, taken from culture after CMV antigen stimulation.

The CDR3 here is CASTKKGSPQETQYF. The CDR3 region has the DNA TGTGCCAGCACCAAAAAGGGCAGTCCCCAAGAGACCCAGTACTTC. The chain is built from TRBV6-2 or TRBV6-3 and TRBJ2-5; D gene ambiguous. The V gene lost 7 bases and the J gene lost 1 base, with 16 bases spanning the gap. Germline V gene data show CDR1 as MNHEY and CDR2 as SVGEGT. The CDR3 consists of 15 residues.